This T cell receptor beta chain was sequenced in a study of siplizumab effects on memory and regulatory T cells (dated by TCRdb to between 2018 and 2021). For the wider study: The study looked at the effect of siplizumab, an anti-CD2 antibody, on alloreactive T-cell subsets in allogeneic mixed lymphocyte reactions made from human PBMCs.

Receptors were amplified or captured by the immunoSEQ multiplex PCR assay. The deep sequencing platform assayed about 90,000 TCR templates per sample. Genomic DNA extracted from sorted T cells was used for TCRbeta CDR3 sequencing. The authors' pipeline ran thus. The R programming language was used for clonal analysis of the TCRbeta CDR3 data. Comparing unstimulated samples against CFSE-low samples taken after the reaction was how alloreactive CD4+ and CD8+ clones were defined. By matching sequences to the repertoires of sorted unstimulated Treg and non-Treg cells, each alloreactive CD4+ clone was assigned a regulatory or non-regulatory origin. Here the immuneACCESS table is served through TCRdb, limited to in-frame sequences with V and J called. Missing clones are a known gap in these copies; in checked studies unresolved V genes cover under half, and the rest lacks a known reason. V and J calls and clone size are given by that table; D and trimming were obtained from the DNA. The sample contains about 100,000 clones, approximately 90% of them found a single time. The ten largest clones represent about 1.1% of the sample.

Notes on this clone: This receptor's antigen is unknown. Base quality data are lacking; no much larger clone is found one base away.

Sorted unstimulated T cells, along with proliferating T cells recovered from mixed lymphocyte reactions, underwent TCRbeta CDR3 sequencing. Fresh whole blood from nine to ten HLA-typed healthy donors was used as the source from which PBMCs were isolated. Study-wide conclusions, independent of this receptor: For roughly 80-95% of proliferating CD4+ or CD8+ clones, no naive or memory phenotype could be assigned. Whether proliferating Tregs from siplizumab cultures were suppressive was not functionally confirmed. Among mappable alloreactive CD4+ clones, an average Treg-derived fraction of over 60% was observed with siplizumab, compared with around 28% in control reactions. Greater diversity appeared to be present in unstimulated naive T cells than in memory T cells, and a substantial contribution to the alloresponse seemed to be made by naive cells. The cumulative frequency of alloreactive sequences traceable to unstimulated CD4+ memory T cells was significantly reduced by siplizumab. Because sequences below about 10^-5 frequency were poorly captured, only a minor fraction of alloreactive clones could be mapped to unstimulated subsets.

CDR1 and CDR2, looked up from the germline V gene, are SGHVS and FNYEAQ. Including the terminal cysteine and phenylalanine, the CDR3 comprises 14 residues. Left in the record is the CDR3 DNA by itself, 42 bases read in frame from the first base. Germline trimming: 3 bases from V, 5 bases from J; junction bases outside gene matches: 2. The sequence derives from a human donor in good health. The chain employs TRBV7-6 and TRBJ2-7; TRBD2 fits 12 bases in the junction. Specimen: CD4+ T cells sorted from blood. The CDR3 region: CASSFRLAGDEQYF. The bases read TGTGCCAGCAGCTTTAGACTAGCGGGAGACGAGCAGTACTTC. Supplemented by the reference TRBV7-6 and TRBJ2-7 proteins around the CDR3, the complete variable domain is GAGVSQSPRYKVTKRGQDVALRCDPISGHVSLYWYRQALGQGPEFLTYFNYEAQQDKSGLPNDRFSAERPEGSISTLTIQRTEQRDSAMYRCASSFRLAGDEQYFGPGTRLTVT.